This T cell receptor beta chain is from a study of beta chain features in type 1 diabetes. Study observations and caveats: Compared with healthy donors, patients appeared to share more similar naive, central memory and regulatory TCRB repertoires. Fewer insertions but more deletions were seen at VDJ junctions in type 1 diabetes patients. Shortening that was moderate but significant affected the TCRB CDR3s of Type 1 diabetes patients in all four CD4+ subsets.

CD45RO/CCR7/CD25/CD127/CD95/CD27 separated CD4+ naive, central memory, regulatory and stem cell-like memory cells by sorting. Over 95% purity was reached by all sorted populations. This clone was seen a few times. The antigen is unknown. TCRB transcripts that were expressed got sequenced, as all of the isolated RNA had been reverse transcribed. The protocol was immunoSEQ multiplex PCR, while the TCRdb copy is restricted to in-frame clones and leaves out a portion. Of 500,000 to 850,000 clones in the sample, around 15% are singletons; the top ten hold 0.04%. The sequence came from a man younger than 35 with type 1 diabetes. Sequenced input: naive CD4+ T cells from blood.

The CDR3 DNA reads TGTGCCAGCACCTGGACAGGGGCTACAGATACGCAGTATTTT. Translation gives CASTWTGATDTQYF. The chain joins TRBV9 to TRBJ2-3, with 9 bases that match TRBD1. There are 14 residues in the CDR3. The junction had 5 bases not matched to a gene; V was cut back by 6 bases and J by 3 bases. Germline CDR1 is SGDLS and CDR2 is YYNGEE.